The 32 T cell receptor beta chains given below trace back to one sample, sequenced in a study of cytomegalovirus exposure and HLA in healthy donors. The table came from immunoSEQ multiplex PCR; TCRdb's copy has only in-frame clones and leaves some out. The sample records 150,000 to 200,000 clones, around nine tenths being singletons. Input material: PBMCs. The receptors shown here come from a young man in good health and CMV-seropositive.

CDR3 loop: CASSPPEFLEQYF. CDR3 bases: TGTGCCAGCAGTCCCCCGGAGTTTCTGGAGCAGTACTTC. This sequence joins TRBV27 and TRBJ2-7; D is unclear. CDR3 length: 13 residues. Germline assignment: CDR1 MNHEY and CDR2 SMNVEV (reference sequence). Trimming left V 5 bases short and J 7 bases short, with 15 bases between.

The chain has TRBV5-1 and TRBJ1-2; D not certain. Germline V gives CDR1 SGHRS, CDR2 YFSETQ. V was trimmed by 7 bases and J by 8 bases, leaving 15 bases between them. This CDR3 contains 12 residues. In DNA, the CDR3 is TGCGCCAGCCTGAAGGAGGGTCCGGGCTACACCTTC. Its protein product is CASLKEGPGYTF.

The rearrangement joins TRBV5-1 to TRBJ1-1; 10 bases are shared with TRBD1. This CDR3 has 15 amino acids. V shed 8 bases and J 5 bases; nucleotides not matched to a gene: 12. Germline loops: CDR1 SGHRS, CDR2 YFSETQ. The CDR3 coding sequence is TGCGCCAGTAACGATGACAGGGGGCTGGGGACTGAAGCTTTCTTT. This codes for CASNDDRGLGTEAFF.

The rearrangement joins TRBV11-3 to TRBJ1-1; D remains ambiguous. The CDR3 has 14 amino acids. Per germline, CDR1 SGHNT and CDR2 YENEEA. The V end was cut by 5 bases, the J end by 3 bases, with 13 bases between. The CDR3 loop reads CASSPRQGYTEAFF. The CDR3 DNA follows: TGTGCCAGCAGCCCTCGTCAAGGGTACACTGAAGCTTTCTTT.

The gene calls are TRBV6-5 and TRBJ2-7; D is tentatively TRBD1 or TRBD2 (5 bases each). The CDR3 is made up of 14 amino acids. Germline V gene sequence: CDR1 MNHEY, CDR2 SVGAGI. Trimming pared 6 bases from V and 0 bases from J, leaving 12 bases between. CDR3 protein: CASSPPGGSYEQYF. The CDR3 DNA follows: TGTGCCAGCAGCCCGCCTGGGGGCTCCTACGAGCAGTACTTC.

The V call is TRBV5-4, the J call TRBJ2-7; 9 nucleotides agree with TRBD2. This CDR3 is built from 15 residues. With 2 bases clipped from V and 0 bases from J, the junction kept 3 bases outside the gene matches. Germline V gene sequence: CDR1 SGHNT, CDR2 YYREEE (reference sequence). The CDR3 is CASSFASGASYEQYF. The CDR3 bases are TGTGCCAGCAGCTTTGCTAGCGGGGCCTCCTACGAGCAGTACTTC.

J is TRBJ1-1 and V is TRBV5-6; tentative D call: TRBD1 (5 bases). The V end was cut by 4 bases, the J end by 1 base, with 14 bases between. CDR1 is SGHDT, CDR2 YYEEEE, per germline. This CDR3 has 15 amino acids. The CDR3 loop is CASSPRTPPNTEAFF. CDR3 DNA sequence: TGTGCCAGCAGCCCCCGGACACCACCGAACACTGAAGCTTTCTTT.

The V gene is TRBV27, the J gene TRBJ2-5, with 10 bases that match TRBD2. This CDR3 has 17 residues. V gave up 5 bases and J gave up 2 bases; unmatched junction bases: 11. Germline CDR1 is MNHEY and CDR2 is SMNVEV (reference sequence). The CDR3: CASSPLSPLAGQETQYF. The CDR3 DNA reads TGTGCCAGCAGTCCCCTGAGCCCACTAGCGGGGCAAGAGACCCAGTACTTC.

The V gene is TRBV6-5, the J gene TRBJ1-2, with 7 positions matching TRBD1. The CDR3 consists of 14 residues. Germline lookup yields CDR1 MNHEY and CDR2 SVGAGI. V was pared by 4 bases and J by 2 bases, with 4 bases of the junction left unmatched. The CDR3 protein is CASSFTGANYGYTF. In DNA form, the CDR3 reads TGTGCCAGCAGTTTTACAGGGGCCAACTATGGCTACACCTTC.

V is TRBV27 and J is TRBJ1-5, with D maybe TRBD1 (5 bases). Trimming took off 6 bases at V and 1 base at J, with 13 bases between the two ends. The CDR3 has 15 amino acids. Germline loops: CDR1 MNHEY, CDR2 SMNVEV (reference sequence). CDR3 DNA: TGTGCCAGCAGACAGACAGTTACCAGCAATCAGCCCCAGCATTTT. Translated, it gives CASRQTVTSNQPQHF.

The chain links TRBV5-4 to TRBJ2-7; TRBD1 is a possible D gene (6 bases). CDR1 and CDR2 from the germline V gene are SGHNT and YYREEE (reference sequence). This CDR3 has 16 amino acids. Trimming removed 4 bases from V and 2 bases from J, with 19 bases in between. Written as DNA, the CDR3 is TGTGCCAGCAGCCAAGACCAACGACAGGCGACCTACGAGCAGTACTTC. The encoded protein is CASSQDQRQATYEQYF.

The chain couples TRBV7-6 to TRBJ2-7; the match to TRBD1 covers 8 bases. The germline V gene has CDR1 SGHVS and CDR2 FNYEAQ. Losses at the gene ends were 5 bases for V and 6 bases for J; bases not matched to a gene: 3. The CDR3 sequence is 12 residues long. CDR3 in amino acids: CASSPTGVEQYF. The DNA of the CDR3 is TGTGCCAGCAGCCCGACAGGGGTCGAGCAGTACTTC. The full variable domain, completed using reference TRBV7-6 and TRBJ2-7, is GAGVSQSPRYKVTKRGQDVALRCDPISGHVSLYWYRQALGQGPEFLTYFNYEAQQDKSGLPNDRFSAERPEGSISTLTIQRTEQRDSAMYRCASSPTGVEQYFGPGTRLTVT.

The rearrangement joins TRBV6-6 to TRBJ1-2; a possible D gene is TRBD1 (5 bases). The CDR3 is made up of 14 amino acids. Germline V CDR1 and CDR2: MNHNY, SVGAGI (reference sequence). With 10 bases removed from V and 6 bases from J, the gap between germline ends came to 21 bases. This CDR3 reads CATRPRGVVDGYTF. CDR3 DNA: TGTGCCACCAGGCCCAGAGGGGTGGTCGATGGCTACACCTTC.

The chain combines TRBV5-6 with TRBJ1-2, with TRBD1 identical over 10 bases. Germline V gene data show CDR1 as SGHDT and CDR2 as YYEEEE. This CDR3 spans 14 amino acids. Germline trimming cut 4 bases from V and 6 bases from J; bases unmatched to any gene: 6. The CDR3 DNA sequence: TGTGCCAGCAGCCCGCGGACAGGGGGAGATGGCTACACCTTC. This encodes CASSPRTGGDGYTF. Filled out from reference TRBV5-6 and TRBJ1-2, the complete variable domain reads DAGVTQSPTHLIKTRGQQVTLRCSPKSGHDTVSWYQQALGQGPQFIFQYYEEEERQRGNFPDRFSGHQFPNYSSELNVNALLLGDSALYLCASSPRTGGDGYTFGSGTRLTVV.

This chain links TRBV2 with TRBJ1-4; weak D call: TRBD1 (6 bases). Trimming cost V 4 bases and J 3 bases, with 18 bases left between them. The V gene's germline CDR1 is SNHLY and CDR2 FYNNEI. The CDR3 has 17 amino acids. The CDR3: CASSGTARARANEKLFF. CDR3 DNA sequence: TGTGCCAGCAGTGGGACAGCCAGGGCCAGGGCTAATGAAAAACTGTTTTTT.

This clone showed up just once. This chain links TRBV6-5 with TRBJ2-7, with 11 bases identical to TRBD2. CDR1 is MNHEY and CDR2 is SVGAGI in the germline V gene. The CDR3 sequence is 16 residues long. V dropped 0 bases and J dropped 2; count of bases not matched to a gene: 3. The CDR3, as DNA: TGTGCCAGCAGTTACTCGAGACTAGCGGGGACCTACGAGCAGTACTTC. As protein: CASSYSRLAGTYEQYF.

This clone has only one observation. V and J are TRBV28 and TRBJ2-1, with 9 bases matching TRBD1. This CDR3 has 22 amino acids. J gave up 6 bases and V 3 bases, and 27 bases lay outside the gene matches. The germline V gene has CDR1 MDHEN and CDR2 SYDVKM. In DNA form, the CDR3 reads TGTGCCAGCAGTTTTATGGGACCGGGACAGGGAGTCATAACGTCCCAATCCAATGAGCAGTTCTTC. This sequence encodes CASSFMGPGQGVITSQSNEQFF.

The genes are TRBV2 and TRBJ2-1; 7 bases fit TRBD1. This CDR3 contains 14 residues. Trimming took 7 bases from V and 7 from J; bases not matched to a gene: 10. Germline CDR1 and CDR2: SNHLY and FYNNEI. CDR3 protein: CASISPGTENEQFF. CDR3 coding DNA: TGTGCCAGCATATCCCCGGGGACAGAAAATGAGCAGTTCTTC.

This chain links TRBV7-6 with TRBJ2-3; D gene unclear. V lost 3 bases to trimming and J lost 4 bases, with 11 bases between them. The CDR3 covers 14 residues. Germline V CDR1 and CDR2: SGHVS, FNYEAQ. The CDR3 region is CASSLLPGADTQYF. CDR3 nucleotide sequence: TGTGCCAGCAGCTTGCTTCCCGGCGCAGATACGCAGTATTTT.

The chain joins TRBV6-1 to TRBJ2-7; D call uncertain. The CDR3 loop spans 15 amino acids. V dropped 2 bases and J dropped 0 bases, with 11 bases sitting between them. Germline lookup yields CDR1 MNHNS and CDR2 SASEGT. CDR3 region: CASSETHSSSYEQYF. The CDR3 DNA reads as TGTGCCAGCAGTGAAACCCACTCGAGCTCCTACGAGCAGTACTTC.

In its sample, this clone was seen a few times. The chain recombines TRBV7-2 with TRBJ2-1; no reliable D call. CDR1 and CDR2 from the germline V gene are SGHTA and FQGNSA. The V and J ends lost 4 bases and 0 bases respectively, with 16 bases between them. The CDR3 extends over 17 amino acids. The CDR3 nucleotides are TGTGCCAGCAGCTCTGAGACTGGGCCCGGCTCCTACAATGAGCAGTTCTTC. Its protein is CASSSETGPGSYNEQFF.

The chain couples TRBV25-1 to TRBJ1-2; weak D call: TRBD1 (5 bases). Trimming left V 3 bases short and J 0 bases short, with 11 bases between. The CDR3 totals 15 residues. CDR1 and CDR2 (germline): MGHDK, SYGVNS. Here the CDR3 reads CASSEVGPANYGYTF. Here the CDR3 DNA reads TGTGCCAGCAGTGAGGTGGGGCCCGCTAACTATGGCTACACCTTC.

The CDR3 DNA reads as TGTGCCAGCAGCCTGGACATTCCTACTGAGCAGTTCTTC. As protein: CASSLDIPTEQFF. V is TRBV7-9 and J is TRBJ2-1, with a possible D match to TRBD1 (5 bases). The germline V and J ends were trimmed by 5 bases and 9 bases, with 14 bases remaining between them. This CDR3 has 13 amino acids. The V gene's germline CDR1 is SEHNR and CDR2 FQNEAQ (reference sequence). The full variable domain, with the rest looked up from reference TRBV7-9 and TRBJ2-1, is DTGVSQNPRHKITKRGQNVTFRCDPISEHNRLYWYRQTLGQGPEFLTYFQNEAQLEKSRLLSDRFSAERPKGSFSTLEIQRTEQGDSAMYLCASSLDIPTEQFFGPGTRLTVL.

DNA of the CDR3: TGTGCCAGCAGCCGACAGGGCACAACTAATGAAAAACTGTTTTTT. Its protein product is CASSRQGTTNEKLFF. The chain joins TRBV2 to TRBJ1-4, with 7 bases matching TRBD1. Germline lookup yields CDR1 SNHLY and CDR2 FYNNEI. CDR3 length equals 15 residues. The V gene end was trimmed by 6 bases and the J gene end by 0 bases; junction bases not matched to a gene: 4. The whole variable domain, remainder taken from reference TRBV2 and TRBJ1-4, is EPEVTQTPSHQVTQMGQEVILRCVPISNHLYFYWYRQILGQKVEFLVSFYNNEISEKSEIFDDQFSVERPDGSNFTLKIRSTKLEDSAMYFCASSRQGTTNEKLFFGSGTQLSVL.

This clone was seen just once. J is TRBJ1-4 and V is TRBV2, with TRBD1 matching 10 bases. J was trimmed by 8 bases and V by 0 bases; bases with no gene match: 9. The CDR3 length is 17 residues. Germline V gives CDR1 SNHLY, CDR2 FYNNEI. The CDR3 region is CASSEALPGQGQEKLFF. Written as DNA, the CDR3 is TGTGCCAGCAGTGAAGCGCTTCCGGGACAGGGGCAGGAAAAACTGTTTTTT.

The rearrangement uses TRBV19 and TRBJ2-7; D is perhaps TRBD1 or TRBD2 (5 bases each). CDR3 length: 15 residues. Germline assignment: CDR1 LNHDA and CDR2 SQIVND (reference sequence). The germline V and J ends were trimmed by 1 base and 2 bases, with 12 bases remaining between them. The CDR3 sequence: CASSIVPRDAYEQYF. The CDR3 nucleotides read TGTGCCAGTAGTATAGTTCCCCGGGACGCCTACGAGCAGTACTTC.

V is TRBV11-2 and J is TRBJ1-5; 9 bases align to TRBD1. Trimming at V came to 1 base and at J to 3 bases, leaving 7 bases not matched to a gene. Germline V gene lookup returns CDR1 SGHAT and CDR2 FQNNGV. The CDR3 is made up of 17 amino acids. The CDR3 nucleotides are TGTGCCAGCAGCTTAGTACCCGGGACAGGGCTCAATCAGCCCCAGCATTTT. Translated: CASSLVPGTGLNQPQHF.

This clone has just one count. This chain joins TRBV28 and TRBJ2-1, with a weak D call TRBD2 (6 bases). V lost 6 bases, J lost 2 bases, and 17 bases lay in between. The CDR3 extends over 16 amino acids. Germline values: CDR1 MDHEN, CDR2 SYDVKM. This CDR3 is CASRPSGSAPYNEQFF. The CDR3 bases are TGTGCCAGCAGACCCAGCGGGTCGGCCCCCTACAATGAGCAGTTCTTC.

The V and J genes are TRBV5-1 and TRBJ1-2; the match to TRBD1 covers 8 bases. Trimming cost V 3 bases and J 6 bases; bases outside gene matches: 7. This CDR3 has 14 amino acids. CDR1 and CDR2 (germline): SGHRS, YFSETQ. CDR3 protein: CASSSFDRGNGYTF. The CDR3 DNA reads TGCGCCAGCAGCTCATTTGACAGGGGAAATGGCTACACCTTC.

The CDR3 loop is CASSSLAGGPHTQYF. CDR3 nucleotide sequence: TGTGCCAGCAGTTCTTTAGCGGGAGGGCCACATACGCAGTATTTT. The chain joins TRBV27 to TRBJ2-3; TRBD2 matches at 11 bases. This CDR3 is 15 amino acids long. Germline assignment: CDR1 MNHEY and CDR2 SMNVEV (reference sequence). The trim removed 4 bases at V and 7 bases at J, leaving 7 bases unmatched.

The chain employs TRBV27 and TRBJ2-3, with TRBD1 identical over 7 bases. The germline gives CDR1 MNHEY, CDR2 SMNVEV (reference sequence). This CDR3 comprises 17 residues. V shed 3 bases and J 3 bases; nucleotides not matched to a gene: 12. DNA of the CDR3: TGTGCCAGCAGTTTGGAAAGGCAGGGGGTATCAACAGATACGCAGTATTTT. It yields the protein CASSLERQGVSTDTQYF.

The chain employs TRBV7-6 and TRBJ2-2; D is unclear. The CDR3 runs to 15 residues. V dropped 1 base and J dropped 7 bases, with 13 bases sitting between them. CDR1 and CDR2 from the germline V gene are SGHVS and FNYEAQ. The CDR3 region has the DNA TGTGCCAGCAGCTTAGGTGCGAGCCCCAGCGGGGAGCTGTTTTTT. It translates to CASSLGASPSGELFF.